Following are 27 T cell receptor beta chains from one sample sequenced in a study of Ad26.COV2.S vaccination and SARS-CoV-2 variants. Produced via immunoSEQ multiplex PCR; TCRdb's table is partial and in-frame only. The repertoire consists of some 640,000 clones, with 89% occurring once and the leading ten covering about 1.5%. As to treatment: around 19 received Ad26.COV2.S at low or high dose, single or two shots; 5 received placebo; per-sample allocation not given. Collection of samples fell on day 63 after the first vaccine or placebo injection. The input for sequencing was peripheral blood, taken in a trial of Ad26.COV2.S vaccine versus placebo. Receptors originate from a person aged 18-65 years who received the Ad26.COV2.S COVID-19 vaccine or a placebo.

The CDR3 loop is CASSRQGSVDGTEAFF. CDR3 DNA: TGTGCCAGCAGTCGACAGGGATCGGTAGATGGGACTGAAGCTTTCTTT. The rearrangement uses TRBV25-1 and TRBJ1-1, with 7 bases fitting TRBD1. There are 16 residues in the CDR3. Germline V CDR1 and CDR2: MGHDK, SYGVNS. V lost 5 bases, J lost 5 bases, and 14 bases stayed unmatched.

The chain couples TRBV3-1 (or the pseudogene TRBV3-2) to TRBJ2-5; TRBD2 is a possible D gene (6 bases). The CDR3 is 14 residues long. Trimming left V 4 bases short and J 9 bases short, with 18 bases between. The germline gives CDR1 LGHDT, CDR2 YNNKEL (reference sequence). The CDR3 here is CASSPQAPTGAQYF. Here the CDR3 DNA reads TGTGCCAGCAGCCCGCAGGCCCCCACGGGGGCCCAGTACTTC.

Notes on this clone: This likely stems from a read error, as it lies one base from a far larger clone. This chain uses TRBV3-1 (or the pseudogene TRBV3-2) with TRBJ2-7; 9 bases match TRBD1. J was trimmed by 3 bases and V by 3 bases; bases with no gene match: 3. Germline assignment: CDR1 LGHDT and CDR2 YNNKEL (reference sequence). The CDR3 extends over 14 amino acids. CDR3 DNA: TGTGCCAGCAGCCACCCGGGACAGGGCTACGAGCAGTACTTC. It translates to CASSHPGQGYEQYF.

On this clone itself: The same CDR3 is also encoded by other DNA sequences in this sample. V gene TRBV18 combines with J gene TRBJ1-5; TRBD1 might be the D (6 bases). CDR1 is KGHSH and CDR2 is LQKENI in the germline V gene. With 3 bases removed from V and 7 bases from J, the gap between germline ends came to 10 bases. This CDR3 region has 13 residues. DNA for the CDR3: TGTGCCAGCTCACCCCCGGGGGGCCAGCCCCAGCATTTT. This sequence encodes CASSPPGGQPQHF.

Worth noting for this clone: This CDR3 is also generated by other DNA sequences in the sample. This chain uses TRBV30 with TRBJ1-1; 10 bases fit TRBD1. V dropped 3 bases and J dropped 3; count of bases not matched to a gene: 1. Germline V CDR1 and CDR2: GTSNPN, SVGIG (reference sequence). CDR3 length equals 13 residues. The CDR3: CAWRTGGYTEAFF. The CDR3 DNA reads TGTGCCTGGAGGACAGGGGGCTACACTGAAGCTTTCTTT. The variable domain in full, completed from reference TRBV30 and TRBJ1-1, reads SQTIHQWPATLVQPVGSPLSLECTVEGTSNPNLYWYRQAAGRGLQLLFYSVGIGQISSEVPQNLSASRPQDRQFILSSKKLLLSDSGFYLCAWRTGGYTEAFFGQGTRLTVV.

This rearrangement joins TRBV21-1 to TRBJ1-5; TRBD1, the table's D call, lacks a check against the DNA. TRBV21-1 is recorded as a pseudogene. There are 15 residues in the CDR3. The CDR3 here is CASSLGGRGNQPQHF. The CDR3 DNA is TGTGCCAGCAGCCTAGGCGGCAGGGGCAATCAGCCCCAGCATTTT.

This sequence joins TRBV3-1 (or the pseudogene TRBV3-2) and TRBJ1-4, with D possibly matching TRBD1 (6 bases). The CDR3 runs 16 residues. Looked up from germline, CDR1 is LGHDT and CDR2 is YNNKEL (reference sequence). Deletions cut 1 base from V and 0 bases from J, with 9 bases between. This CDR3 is CASSQGGAPTNEKLFF. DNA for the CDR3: TGTGCCAGCAGCCAAGGGGGGGCCCCAACTAATGAAAAACTGTTTTTT.

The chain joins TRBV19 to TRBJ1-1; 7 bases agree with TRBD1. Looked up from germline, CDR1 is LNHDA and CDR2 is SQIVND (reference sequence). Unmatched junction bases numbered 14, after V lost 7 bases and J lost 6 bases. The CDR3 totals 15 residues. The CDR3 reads CASTYFGQVIAEAFF. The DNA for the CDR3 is TGTGCCAGTACCTATTTCGGACAGGTGATTGCTGAAGCTTTCTTT.

Here the CDR3 reads CALPSGGNTGELFF. The CDR3 DNA reads as TGTGCCTTACCGTCGGGGGGGAACACCGGGGAGCTGTTTTTT. The chain combines TRBV30 with TRBJ2-2; 7 positions agree with TRBD2. Germline V lookup: CDR1 GTSNPN, CDR2 SVGIG (reference sequence). The CDR3 sequence is 14 residues long. Trimming took 7 bases from V and 1 from J; bases not matched to a gene: 6.

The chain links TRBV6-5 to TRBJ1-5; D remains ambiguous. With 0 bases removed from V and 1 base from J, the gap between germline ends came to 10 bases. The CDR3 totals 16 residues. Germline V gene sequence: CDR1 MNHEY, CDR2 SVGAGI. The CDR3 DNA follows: TGTGCCAGCAGTTACTCTCCGGGCCGAAGCAATCAGCCCCAGCATTTT. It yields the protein CASSYSPGRSNQPQHF.

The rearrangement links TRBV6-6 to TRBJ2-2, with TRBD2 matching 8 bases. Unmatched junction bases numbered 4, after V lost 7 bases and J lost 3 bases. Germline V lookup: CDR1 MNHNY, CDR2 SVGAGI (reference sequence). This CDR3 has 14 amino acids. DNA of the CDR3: TGTGCCAGCAAACCGGGAGGGGACACCGGGGAGCTGTTTTTT. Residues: CASKPGGDTGELFF.

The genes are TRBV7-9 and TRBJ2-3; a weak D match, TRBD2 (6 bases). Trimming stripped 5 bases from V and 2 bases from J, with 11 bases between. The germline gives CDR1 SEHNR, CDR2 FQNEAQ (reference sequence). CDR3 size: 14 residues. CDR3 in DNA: TGTGCCAGCAGCAAGGAGGGCTACACAGATACGCAGTATTTT. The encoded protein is CASSKEGYTDTQYF.

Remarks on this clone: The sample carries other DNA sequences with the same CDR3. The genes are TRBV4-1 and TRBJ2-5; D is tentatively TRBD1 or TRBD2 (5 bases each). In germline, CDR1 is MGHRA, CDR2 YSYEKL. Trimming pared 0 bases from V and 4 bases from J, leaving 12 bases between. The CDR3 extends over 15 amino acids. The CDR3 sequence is CASSQDGAGLETQYF. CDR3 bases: TGCGCCAGCAGCCAAGACGGGGCAGGGCTAGAGACCCAGTACTTC.

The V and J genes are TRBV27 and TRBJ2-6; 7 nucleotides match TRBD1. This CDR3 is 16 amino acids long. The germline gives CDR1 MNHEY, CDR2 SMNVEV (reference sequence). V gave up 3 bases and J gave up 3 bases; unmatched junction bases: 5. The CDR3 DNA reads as TGTGCCAGCAGTTTCCTTCACAGGGGTGGGGCCAACGTCCTGACTTTC. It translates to CASSFLHRGGANVLTF.

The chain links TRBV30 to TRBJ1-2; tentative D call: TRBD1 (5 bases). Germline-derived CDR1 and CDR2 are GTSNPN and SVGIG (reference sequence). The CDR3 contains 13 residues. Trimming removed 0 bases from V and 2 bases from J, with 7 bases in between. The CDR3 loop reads CAWSVWGNYGYTF. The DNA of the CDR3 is TGTGCCTGGAGTGTCTGGGGGAACTATGGCTACACCTTC.

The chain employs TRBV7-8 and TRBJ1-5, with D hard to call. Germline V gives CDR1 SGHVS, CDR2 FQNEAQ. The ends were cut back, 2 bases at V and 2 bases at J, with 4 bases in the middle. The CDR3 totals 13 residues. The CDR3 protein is CASSLPGNQPQHF. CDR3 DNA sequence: TGTGCCAGCAGCTTACCTGGCAATCAGCCCCAGCATTTT. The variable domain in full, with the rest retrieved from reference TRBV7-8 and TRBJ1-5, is GAGVSQSPRYKVAKRGQDVALRCDPISGHVSLFWYQQALGQGPEFLTYFQNEAQLDKSGLPSDRFFAERPEGSVSTLKIQRTQQEDSAVYLCASSLPGNQPQHFGDGTRLSIL.

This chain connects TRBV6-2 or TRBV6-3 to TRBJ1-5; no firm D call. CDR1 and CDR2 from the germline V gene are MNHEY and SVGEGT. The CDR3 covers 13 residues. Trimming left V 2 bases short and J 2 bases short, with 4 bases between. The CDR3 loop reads CASSYERNQPQHF. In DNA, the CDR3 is TGTGCCAGCAGTTACGAGCGCAATCAGCCCCAGCATTTT.

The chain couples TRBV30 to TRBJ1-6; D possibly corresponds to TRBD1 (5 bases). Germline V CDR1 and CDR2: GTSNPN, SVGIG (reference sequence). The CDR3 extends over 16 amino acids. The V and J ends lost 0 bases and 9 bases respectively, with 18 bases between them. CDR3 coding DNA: TGTGCCTGGAGTGTACTGTCCAGGGCCGGCAGTTCACCCCTCCACTTT. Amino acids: CAWSVLSRAGSSPLHF.

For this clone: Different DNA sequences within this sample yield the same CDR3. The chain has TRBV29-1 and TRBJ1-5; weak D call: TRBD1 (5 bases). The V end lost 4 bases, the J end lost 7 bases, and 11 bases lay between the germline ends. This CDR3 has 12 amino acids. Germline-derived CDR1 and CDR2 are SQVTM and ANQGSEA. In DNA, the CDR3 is TGCAGCGTTGGAGGTGGGGGGCAGCCCCAGCATTTT. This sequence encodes CSVGGGGQPQHF. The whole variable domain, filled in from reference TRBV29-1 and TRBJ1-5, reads SAVISQKPSRDICQRGTSLTIQCQVDSQVTMMFWYRQQPGQSLTLIATANQGSEATYESGFVIDKFPISRPNLTFSTLTVSNMSPEDSSIYLCSVGGGGQPQHFGDGTRLSIL.

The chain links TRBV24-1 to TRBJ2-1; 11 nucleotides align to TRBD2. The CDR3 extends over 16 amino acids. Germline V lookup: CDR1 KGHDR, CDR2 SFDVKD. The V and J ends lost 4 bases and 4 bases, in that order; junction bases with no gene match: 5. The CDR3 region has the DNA TGTGCCACCAGTGACAGTAGCGGGAGGGATTACAATGAGCAGTTCTTC. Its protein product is CATSDSSGRDYNEQFF.

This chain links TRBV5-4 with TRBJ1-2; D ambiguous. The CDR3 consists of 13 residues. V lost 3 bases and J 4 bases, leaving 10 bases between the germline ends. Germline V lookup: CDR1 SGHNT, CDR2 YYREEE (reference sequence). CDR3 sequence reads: CASSSRVFYGYTF. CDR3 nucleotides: TGTGCCAGCAGCTCCCGGGTCTTCTATGGCTACACCTTC.

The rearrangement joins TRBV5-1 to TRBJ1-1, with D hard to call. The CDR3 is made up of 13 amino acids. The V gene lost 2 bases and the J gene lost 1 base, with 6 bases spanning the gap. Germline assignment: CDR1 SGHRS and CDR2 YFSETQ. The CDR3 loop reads CASSFGGNTEAFF. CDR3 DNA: TGCGCCAGCAGCTTTGGAGGGAACACTGAAGCTTTCTTT.

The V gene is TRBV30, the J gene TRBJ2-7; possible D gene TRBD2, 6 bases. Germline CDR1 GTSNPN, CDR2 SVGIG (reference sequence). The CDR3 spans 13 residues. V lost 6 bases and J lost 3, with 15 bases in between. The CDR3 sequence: CACRRDPGYEQYF. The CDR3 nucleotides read TGTGCCTGCAGGCGGGACCCTGGCTACGAGCAGTACTTC.

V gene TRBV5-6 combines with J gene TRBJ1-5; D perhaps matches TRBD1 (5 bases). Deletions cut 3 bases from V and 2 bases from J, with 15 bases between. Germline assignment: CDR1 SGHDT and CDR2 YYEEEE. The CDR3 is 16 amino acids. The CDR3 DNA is TGTGCCAGCAGCTCCACCCAGGGCCGGGGCAATCAGCCCCAGCATTTT. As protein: CASSSTQGRGNQPQHF.

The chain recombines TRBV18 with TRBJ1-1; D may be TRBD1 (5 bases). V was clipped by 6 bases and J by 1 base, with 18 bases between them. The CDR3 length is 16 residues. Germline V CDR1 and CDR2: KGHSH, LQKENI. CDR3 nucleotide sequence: TGTGCCAGCTCCCCATGGGACCTCTCTGGGAACACTGAAGCTTTCTTT. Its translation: CASSPWDLSGNTEAFF.

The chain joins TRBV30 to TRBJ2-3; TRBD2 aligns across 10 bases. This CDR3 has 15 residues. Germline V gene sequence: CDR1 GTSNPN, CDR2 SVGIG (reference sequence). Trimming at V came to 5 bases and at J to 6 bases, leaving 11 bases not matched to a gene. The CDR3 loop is CAWALAGAAGDTQYF. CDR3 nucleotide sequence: TGTGCCTGGGCTCTAGCGGGGGCCGCCGGGGATACGCAGTATTTT.

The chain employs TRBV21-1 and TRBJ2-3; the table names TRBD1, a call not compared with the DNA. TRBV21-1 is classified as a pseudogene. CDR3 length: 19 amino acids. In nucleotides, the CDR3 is TGTGCCAGCAGCAATGGTTGGGGACAGGGCCGGTGGCGCACAGATACGCAGTATTTT. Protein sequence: CASSNGWGQGRWRTDTQYF.